This T cell receptor beta chain came from a study of OX40 agonist ivuxolimab in advanced cancers. About the research overall: Prior therapy, whether anti-PD-1, anti-PD-L1 or anti-CTLA-4, was allowed, and 40% had some. Whole-study results and caveats: With doses of 0.1 to 3.0 mg/kg, CD4+ and CD8+ blood T cells had undergone clonal expansion by week 6.

CDR1 and CDR2 from the germline V gene are LNHDA and SQIVND (reference sequence). Trimming removed 10 bases from V and 4 bases from J, with 7 bases in between. The CDR3 contains 10 residues. The repertoire was sequenced with immunoSEQ multiplex PCR; TCRdb's copy has only in-frame clones and lacks some. The sample shows about 72,000 clones, 90% to 95% of them seen only once. A remark on this clone: Its target is not known.

The chain has TRBV19 and TRBJ1-2; D is ambiguous. The starting material was CD4+ or CD8+ T cells sorted from blood, obtained in a trial of the OX40 agonist ivuxolimab. The origin of this receptor is an adult with an advanced solid tumor such as melanoma, head and neck, liver or kidney cancer. In nucleotides, the CDR3 is TGTGCCACTTGGGGCTATGGCTACACCTTC. This translates into CATWGYGYTF.